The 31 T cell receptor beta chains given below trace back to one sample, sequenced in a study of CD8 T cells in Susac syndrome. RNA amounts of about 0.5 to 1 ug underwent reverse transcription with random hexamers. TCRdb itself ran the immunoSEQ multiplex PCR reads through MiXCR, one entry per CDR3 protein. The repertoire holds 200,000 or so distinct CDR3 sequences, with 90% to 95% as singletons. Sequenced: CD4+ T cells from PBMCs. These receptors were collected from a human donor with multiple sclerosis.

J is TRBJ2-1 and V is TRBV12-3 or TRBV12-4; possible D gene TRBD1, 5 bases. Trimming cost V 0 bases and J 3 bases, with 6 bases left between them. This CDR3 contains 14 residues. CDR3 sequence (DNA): TGTGCCAGCAGTTTAGCGGGGCTCTACAATGAGCAGTTCTTC. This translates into CASSLAGLYNEQFF.

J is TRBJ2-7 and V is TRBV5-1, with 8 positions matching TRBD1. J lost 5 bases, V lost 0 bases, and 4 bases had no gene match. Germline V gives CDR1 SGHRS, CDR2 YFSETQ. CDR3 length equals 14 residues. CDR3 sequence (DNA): TGCGCCAGCAGCTTGGGACAGGGGCAAGACGAGCAGTACTTC. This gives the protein CASSLGQGQDEQYF.

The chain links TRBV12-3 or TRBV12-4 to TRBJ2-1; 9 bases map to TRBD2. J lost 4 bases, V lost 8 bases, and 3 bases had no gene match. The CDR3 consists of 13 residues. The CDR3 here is CASRLAVYNEQFF. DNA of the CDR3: TGTGCCAGCCGACTAGCGGTATACAATGAGCAGTTCTTC.

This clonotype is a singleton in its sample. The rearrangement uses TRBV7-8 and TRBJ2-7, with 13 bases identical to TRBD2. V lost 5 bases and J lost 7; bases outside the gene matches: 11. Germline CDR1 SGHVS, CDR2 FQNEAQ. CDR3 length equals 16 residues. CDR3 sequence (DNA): TGTGCCAGCAGCGCGCCGGGACTAGCGGGAAGGGGGGAGCAGTACTTC. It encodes CASSAPGLAGRGEQYF.

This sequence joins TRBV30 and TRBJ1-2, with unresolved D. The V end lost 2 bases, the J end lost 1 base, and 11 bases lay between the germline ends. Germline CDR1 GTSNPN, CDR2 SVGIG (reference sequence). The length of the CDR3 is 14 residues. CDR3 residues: CAWSPWEYNYGYTF. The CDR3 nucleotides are TGTGCCTGGAGTCCTTGGGAATATAACTATGGCTACACCTTC.

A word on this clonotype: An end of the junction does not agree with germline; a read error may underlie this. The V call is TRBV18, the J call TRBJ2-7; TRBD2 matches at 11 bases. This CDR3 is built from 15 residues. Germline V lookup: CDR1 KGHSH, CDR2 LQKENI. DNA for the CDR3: TGTGCCAGCTCCCCACCACTAGCGGGAGACCACGAGCAGTACTTC. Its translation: CASSPPLAGDHEQYF.

The CDR3 reads CASRASGAFYEQYF. The CDR3 coding sequence is TGTGCCAGCAGGGCTAGCGGGGCTTTCTACGAGCAGTACTTC. V gene TRBV14 combines with J gene TRBJ2-7, with 9 bases matching TRBD2. This CDR3 has 14 residues. J lost 3 bases, V lost 6 bases, and 6 bases had no gene match. CDR1 and CDR2 (germline): SGHDN, FVKESK.

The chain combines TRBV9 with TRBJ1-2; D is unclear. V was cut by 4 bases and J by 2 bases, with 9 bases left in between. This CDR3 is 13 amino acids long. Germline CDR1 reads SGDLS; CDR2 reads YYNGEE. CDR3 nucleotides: TGTGCCAGCAGCCCGGTCCCAAACTATGGCTACACCTTC. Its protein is CASSPVPNYGYTF. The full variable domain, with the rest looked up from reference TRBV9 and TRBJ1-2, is DSGVTQTPKHLITATGQRVTLRCSPRSGDLSVYWYQQSLDQGLQFLIQYYNGEERAKGNILERFSAQQFPDLHSELNLSSLELGDSALYFCASSPVPNYGYTFGSGTRLTVV.

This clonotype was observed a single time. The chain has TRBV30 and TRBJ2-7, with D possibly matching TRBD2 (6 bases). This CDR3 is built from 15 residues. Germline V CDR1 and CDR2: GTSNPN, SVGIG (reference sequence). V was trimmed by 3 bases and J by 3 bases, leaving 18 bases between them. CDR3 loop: CAWRSIRESIYEQYF. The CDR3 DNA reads TGTGCCTGGAGGTCTATCCGGGAGAGCATCTACGAGCAGTACTTC.

CDR3 nucleotides: TGTGCTAGTGGTTTATCCCGGGGGGAGCAGTACTTC. It is translated as CASGLSRGEQYF. The chain carries TRBV12-5 and TRBJ2-7; perhaps TRBD2 as D (6 bases). CDR1 is LGHNT and CDR2 is FRNRAP in the germline V gene. This CDR3 contains 12 residues. The V and J ends lost 3 bases and 7 bases respectively, with 10 bases between them.

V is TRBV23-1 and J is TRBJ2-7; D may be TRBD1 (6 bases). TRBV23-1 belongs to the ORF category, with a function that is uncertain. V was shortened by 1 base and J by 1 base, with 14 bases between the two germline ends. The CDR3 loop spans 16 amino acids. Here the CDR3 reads CASSQCRTVLSYEQYF. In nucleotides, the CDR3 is TGCGCCAGCAGTCAATGTCGGACAGTACTATCCTACGAGCAGTACTTC.

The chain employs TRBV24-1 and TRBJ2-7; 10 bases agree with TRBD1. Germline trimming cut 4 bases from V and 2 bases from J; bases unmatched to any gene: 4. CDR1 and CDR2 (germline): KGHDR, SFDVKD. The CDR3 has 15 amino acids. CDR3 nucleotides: TGTGCCACCAGTGACGCCGGGACAGGGGCCTACGAGCAGTACTTC. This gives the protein CATSDAGTGAYEQYF.

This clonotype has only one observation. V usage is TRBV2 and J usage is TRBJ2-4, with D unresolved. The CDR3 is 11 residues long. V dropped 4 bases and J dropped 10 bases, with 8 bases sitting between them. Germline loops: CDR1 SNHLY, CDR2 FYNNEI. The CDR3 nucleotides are TGTGCCAGCAGTGTAAGGGTAATTCAGTACTTC. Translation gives CASSVRVIQYF.

The CDR3 bases are TGTGCCAGTAGTAGGGCTACGGGCTTGTCTGAAGCTTTCTTT. As protein: CASSRATGLSEAFF. The J gene is TRBJ1-1, the V gene TRBV19, with D hard to call. V shed 4 bases and J shed 6 bases, with 15 bases lying between them. The CDR3 runs to 14 residues. CDR1 and CDR2 from the germline V gene are LNHDA and SQIVND (reference sequence).

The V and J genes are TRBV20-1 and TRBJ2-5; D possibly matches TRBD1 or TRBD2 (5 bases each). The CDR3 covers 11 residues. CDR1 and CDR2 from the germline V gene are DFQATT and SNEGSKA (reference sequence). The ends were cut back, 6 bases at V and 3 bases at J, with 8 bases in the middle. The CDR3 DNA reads TGCAGTGCGGGGGTCGAAGAGACCCAGTACTTC. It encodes CSAGVEETQYF.

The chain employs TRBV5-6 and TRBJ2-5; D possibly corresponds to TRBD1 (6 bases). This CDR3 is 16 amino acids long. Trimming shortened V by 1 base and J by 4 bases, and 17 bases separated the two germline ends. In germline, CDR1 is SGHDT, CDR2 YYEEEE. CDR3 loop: CASSLRTTGFGETQYF. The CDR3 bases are TGTGCCAGCAGCTTGCGCACTACAGGGTTCGGAGAGACCCAGTACTTC.

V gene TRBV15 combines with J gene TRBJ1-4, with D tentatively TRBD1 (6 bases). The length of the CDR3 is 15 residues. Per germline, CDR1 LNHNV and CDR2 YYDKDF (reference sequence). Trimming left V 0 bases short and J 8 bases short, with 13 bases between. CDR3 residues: CATSRDGGYSEKLFF. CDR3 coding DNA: TGTGCCACCAGCAGAGATGGGGGCTACAGCGAAAAACTGTTTTTT.

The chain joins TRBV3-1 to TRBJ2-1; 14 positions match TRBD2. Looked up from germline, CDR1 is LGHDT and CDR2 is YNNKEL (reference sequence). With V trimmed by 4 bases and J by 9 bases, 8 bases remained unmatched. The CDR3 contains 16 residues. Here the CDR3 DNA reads TGTGCCAGCAGCCGATCTCGACTAGCGGGGGGGACTGAGCAGTTCTTC. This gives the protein CASSRSRLAGGTEQFF.

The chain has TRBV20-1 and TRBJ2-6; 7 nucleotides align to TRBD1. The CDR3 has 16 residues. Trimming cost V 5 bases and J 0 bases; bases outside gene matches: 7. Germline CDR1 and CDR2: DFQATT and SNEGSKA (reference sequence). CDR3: CSAPTGALSGANVLTF. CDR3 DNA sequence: TGCAGTGCTCCCACAGGGGCCCTCTCTGGGGCCAACGTCCTGACTTTC.

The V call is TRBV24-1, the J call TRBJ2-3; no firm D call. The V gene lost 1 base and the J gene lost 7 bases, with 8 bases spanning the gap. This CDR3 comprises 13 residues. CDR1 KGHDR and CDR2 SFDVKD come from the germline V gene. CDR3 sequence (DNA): TGTGCCACCAGTGATTTATTCAGAAATACGCAGTATTTT. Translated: CATSDLFRNTQYF.

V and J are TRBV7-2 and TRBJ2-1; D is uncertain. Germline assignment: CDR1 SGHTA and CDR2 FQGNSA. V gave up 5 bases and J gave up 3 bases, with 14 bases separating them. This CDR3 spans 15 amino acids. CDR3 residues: CASSPRRVDYNEQFF. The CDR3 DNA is TGTGCCAGCAGCCCAAGAAGGGTAGACTACAATGAGCAGTTCTTC.

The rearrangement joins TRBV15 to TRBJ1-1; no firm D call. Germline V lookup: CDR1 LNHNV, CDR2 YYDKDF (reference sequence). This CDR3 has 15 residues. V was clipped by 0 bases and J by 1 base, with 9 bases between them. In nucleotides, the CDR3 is TGTGCCACCAGCAGAGATCAACGGGAGAACACTGAAGCTTTCTTT. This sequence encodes CATSRDQRENTEAFF.

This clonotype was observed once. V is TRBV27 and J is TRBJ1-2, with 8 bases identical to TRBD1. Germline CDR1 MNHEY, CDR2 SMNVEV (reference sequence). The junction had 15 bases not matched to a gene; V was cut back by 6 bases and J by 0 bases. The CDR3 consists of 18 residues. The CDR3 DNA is TGTGCCAGCAGCCCCGCGACAGGGGCCCGTGGTCCTAACTATGGCTACACCTTC. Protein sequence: CASSPATGARGPNYGYTF.

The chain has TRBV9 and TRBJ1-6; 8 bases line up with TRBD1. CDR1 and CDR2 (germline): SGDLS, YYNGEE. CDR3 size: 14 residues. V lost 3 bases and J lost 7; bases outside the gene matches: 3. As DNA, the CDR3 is TGTGCCAGCAGCGCGGGACAGGTGAATTCACCCCTCCACTTT. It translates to CASSAGQVNSPLHF.

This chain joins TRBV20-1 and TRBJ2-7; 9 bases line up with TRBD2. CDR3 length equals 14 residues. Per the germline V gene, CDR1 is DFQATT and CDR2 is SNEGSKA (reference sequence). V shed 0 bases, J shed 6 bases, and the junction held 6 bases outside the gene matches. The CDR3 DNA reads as TGCAGTGCTAGAGATATCCTAGCGGGAATCGAGCAGTACTTC. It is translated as CSARDILAGIEQYF.

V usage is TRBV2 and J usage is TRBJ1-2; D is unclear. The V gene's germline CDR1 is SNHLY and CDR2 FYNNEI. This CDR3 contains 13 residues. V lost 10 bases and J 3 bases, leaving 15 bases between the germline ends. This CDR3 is CATTQAVDYGYTF. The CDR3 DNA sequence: TGTGCCACCACTCAGGCAGTAGACTATGGCTACACCTTC.

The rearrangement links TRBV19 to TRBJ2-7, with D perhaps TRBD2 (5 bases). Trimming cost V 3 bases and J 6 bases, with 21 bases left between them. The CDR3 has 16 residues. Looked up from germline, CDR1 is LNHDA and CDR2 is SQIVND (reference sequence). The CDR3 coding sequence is TGTGCCAGTAGTATTCACGGTGAACTAGGACCTCTCGAGCAGTACTTC. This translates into CASSIHGELGPLEQYF. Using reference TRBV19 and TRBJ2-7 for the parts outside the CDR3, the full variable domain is DGGITQSPKYLFRKEGQNVTLSCEQNLNHDAMYWYRQDPGQGLRLIYYSQIVNDFQKGDIAEGYSVSREKKESFPLTVTSAQKNPTAFYLCASSIHGELGPLEQYFGPGTRLTVT.

CDR3 residues: CAWSVGGTSNQPQHF. CDR3 DNA sequence: TGTGCCTGGAGTGTCGGGGGTACTAGCAATCAGCCCCAGCATTTT. The chain couples TRBV30 to TRBJ1-5; weak D call: TRBD1 (5 bases). There are 15 residues in the CDR3. Trimming removed 0 bases at V and 0 bases at J, with 9 bases between. The V gene's germline CDR1 is GTSNPN and CDR2 SVGIG (reference sequence).

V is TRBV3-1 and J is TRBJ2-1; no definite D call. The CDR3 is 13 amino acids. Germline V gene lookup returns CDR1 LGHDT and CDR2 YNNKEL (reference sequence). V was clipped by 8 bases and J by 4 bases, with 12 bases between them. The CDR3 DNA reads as TGTGCCAGCGGCCGCGCCAGGTACAATGAGCAGTTCTTC. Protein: CASGRARYNEQFF.

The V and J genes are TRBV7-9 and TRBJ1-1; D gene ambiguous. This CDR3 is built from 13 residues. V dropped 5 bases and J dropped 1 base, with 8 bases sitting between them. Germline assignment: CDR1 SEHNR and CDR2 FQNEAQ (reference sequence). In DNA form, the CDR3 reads TGTGCCAGCAGCGTTGAGGCGAACACTGAAGCTTTCTTT. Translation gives CASSVEANTEAFF.

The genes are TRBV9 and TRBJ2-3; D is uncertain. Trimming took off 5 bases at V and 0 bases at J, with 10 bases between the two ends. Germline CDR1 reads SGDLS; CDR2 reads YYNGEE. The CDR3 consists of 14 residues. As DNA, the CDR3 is TGTGCCAGCAGTGTGGTCGGTAGCACAGATACGCAGTATTTT. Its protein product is CASSVVGSTDTQYF.